Presented here are 17 T cell receptor beta chains from one specimen sequenced in a study of cytomegalovirus exposure and HLA in healthy donors (dated by TCRdb to about 2017). The library came from the immunoSEQ multiplex PCR assay. For the multiplex PCR, a mixture combining 60 forward primers for TCR Vbeta segments and 13 reverse primers for TCR Jbeta segments was used. TCRdb limited this immuneACCESS table to in-frame rearrangements with V and J called. A share of clones is missing; checked studies link under half to unresolved V genes, and the rest is unexplained. Within this sample are fewer than 200,000 clones, with around 80% of them counted one time only. Of the sample, approximately 4.1% falls within the top ten clones. What was sequenced was PBMCs. These receptor sequences come from a woman in her 50s in good health and CMV-seropositive.

The CDR3 bases are TGTGCCAGCAGCCCGAGGGGCACAGATACGCAGTATTTT. The encoded protein is CASSPRGTDTQYF. The chain employs TRBV28 and TRBJ2-3; the D gene is possibly TRBD2 (5 bases). CDR3 length equals 13 residues. CDR1 is MDHEN, CDR2 SYDVKM, per germline. V was shortened by 6 bases and J by 1 base, with 8 bases between the two germline ends.

V is TRBV4-3 and J is TRBJ2-7; 7 bases match TRBD2. V was clipped by 1 base and J by 10 bases; unmatched bases: 13. This CDR3 spans 15 amino acids. Germline lookup yields CDR1 LGHNA and CDR2 YSLEER. CDR3 protein: CASSQGVSSGNSQYF. CDR3 sequence (DNA): TGCGCCAGCAGCCAAGGGGTGAGCAGCGGGAACTCCCAGTACTTC.

The V gene is TRBV11-2, the J gene TRBJ2-6, with 8 bases matching TRBD1. Germline CDR1 is SGHAT and CDR2 is FQNNGV. J lost 2 bases, V lost 6 bases, and 6 bases had no gene match. The CDR3 is 16 residues long. For the CDR3, the DNA is TGTGCCAGCAGGGACAGGGTAGGCCCTGGGGCCAACGTCCTGACTTTC. Translating it yields CASRDRVGPGANVLTF.

The V gene is TRBV5-4, the J gene TRBJ2-6, with 7 bases identical to TRBD1. The CDR3 covers 17 residues. CDR1 and CDR2 (germline): SGHNT, YYREEE (reference sequence). V trimming: 4 bases; J trimming: 0 bases; junction bases outside the gene matches: 7. The CDR3 DNA sequence: TGTGCCAGCAGCATCGGGACAGAATACTCTGGGGCCAACGTCCTGACTTTC. Its protein is CASSIGTEYSGANVLTF. Drawing the rest from reference TRBV5-4 and TRBJ2-6, the complete variable domain is ETGVTQSPTHLIKTRGQQVTLRCSSQSGHNTVSWYQQALGQGPQFIFQYYREEENGRGNFPPRFSGLQFPNYSSELNVNALELDDSALYLCASSIGTEYSGANVLTFGAGSRLTVL.

V is TRBV18 and J is TRBJ2-1; weak D call: TRBD2 (6 bases). The CDR3 extends over 14 amino acids. Germline V CDR1 and CDR2: KGHSH, LQKENI. Trimming removed 2 bases at V and 9 bases at J, with 14 bases between. CDR3 protein: CASSPSGLAFEQFF. The CDR3 nucleotides read TGTGCCAGCTCACCAAGCGGGCTAGCCTTTGAGCAGTTCTTC.

The V gene is TRBV7-8, the J gene TRBJ1-2, with 9 bases matching TRBD1. The V gene's germline CDR1 is SGHVS and CDR2 FQNEAQ. The CDR3 sequence is 16 residues long. Trimming at V came to 1 base and at J to 1 base, leaving 4 bases not matched to a gene. CDR3 coding DNA: TGTGCCAGCAGCTTAGTCCGGACAGGGGATAACTATGGCTACACCTTC. Amino acids: CASSLVRTGDNYGYTF. The full variable domain, in which reference TRBV7-8 and TRBJ1-2 provide the parts outside the CDR3, is GAGVSQSPRYKVAKRGQDVALRCDPISGHVSLFWYQQALGQGPEFLTYFQNEAQLDKSGLPSDRFFAERPEGSVSTLKIQRTQQEDSAVYLCASSLVRTGDNYGYTFGSGTRLTVV.

Regarding this clone: The same CDR3 can be traced to other DNA sequences in this sample. The rearrangement links TRBV9 to TRBJ2-7; D may be TRBD2 (7 bases). CDR1 SGDLS and CDR2 YYNGEE come from the germline V gene. Trimming removed 2 bases at V and 6 bases at J, with 15 bases between. The CDR3 length is 14 residues. The CDR3 bases are TGTGCCAGCAGCGTCGAGGGGGGGCCTAGCGAGCAGTACTTC. It codes for CASSVEGGPSEQYF.

The J gene is TRBJ2-1, the V gene TRBV2; 7 bases match TRBD2. J was trimmed by 5 bases and V by 5 bases; bases with no gene match: 6. Germline V gene sequence: CDR1 SNHLY, CDR2 FYNNEI. The CDR3 covers 14 residues. CDR3 amino acids: CASSPSGGHNEQFF. Written as DNA, the CDR3 is TGTGCCAGCAGTCCTAGCGGTGGCCACAATGAGCAGTTCTTC.

A single count supports this clone. The rearrangement joins TRBV30 to TRBJ2-2, with 7 bases fitting TRBD1. V lost 3 bases to trimming and J lost 2 bases; unmatched junction nucleotides: 6. The CDR3 runs 15 residues. Germline V gene lookup returns CDR1 GTSNPN and CDR2 SVGIG (reference sequence). The CDR3 here is CAWSRDSPNTGELFF. The CDR3 coding sequence is TGTGCCTGGAGCCGGGACAGCCCCAACACCGGGGAGCTGTTTTTT.

V gene TRBV5-4 combines with J gene TRBJ2-7; D is possibly TRBD2 (6 bases). Deletions cut 1 base from V and 8 bases from J, with 16 bases between. The CDR3 extends over 14 amino acids. Germline V gene data show CDR1 as SGHNT and CDR2 as YYREEE (reference sequence). In nucleotides, the CDR3 is TGTGCCAGCAGCTTGACCGGGGGAGCGGTACAGCAGTACTTC. This gives the protein CASSLTGGAVQQYF.

About this clone itself: The sample carries other DNA sequences with the same CDR3. V is TRBV2 and J is TRBJ1-5; D perhaps matches TRBD1 (5 bases). This CDR3 comprises 18 residues. Per the germline V gene, CDR1 is SNHLY and CDR2 is FYNNEI. Trimming pared 0 bases from V and 3 bases from J, leaving 18 bases between. The CDR3 sequence is CASSEARGGRAYNQPQHF. CDR3 sequence (DNA): TGTGCCAGCAGTGAAGCACGGGGGGGGAGGGCCTACAATCAGCCCCAGCATTTT. Together with reference TRBV2 and TRBJ1-5, the CDR3 gives the full variable domain: EPEVTQTPSHQVTQMGQEVILRCVPISNHLYFYWYRQILGQKVEFLVSFYNNEISEKSEIFDDQFSVERPDGSNFTLKIRSTKLEDSAMYFCASSEARGGRAYNQPQHFGDGTRLSIL.

In its sample, this clone was seen a few times. The chain has TRBV2 and TRBJ2-5; possibly TRBD1 for D (6 bases). The V and J ends lost 6 bases and 9 bases respectively, with 26 bases between them. This CDR3 has 16 residues. CDR1 and CDR2 (germline): SNHLY, FYNNEI. This CDR3 reads CASSESRLGTLESQYF. The CDR3 nucleotides are TGTGCCAGCAGCGAATCGAGGCTCGGGACACTCGAGTCCCAGTACTTC.

This clone was observed a handful of times. The V call is TRBV5-1, the J call TRBJ2-3, with no clear D. The V gene lost 2 bases and the J gene lost 0 bases, with 10 bases spanning the gap. CDR1 and CDR2 (germline): SGHRS, YFSETQ. The CDR3 loop spans 15 amino acids. CDR3: CASSLGSASTDTQYF. CDR3 nucleotides: TGCGCCAGCAGCTTAGGCAGCGCTAGCACAGATACGCAGTATTTT.

The chain links TRBV13 to TRBJ2-5; D is perhaps TRBD2 (6 bases). Deletions cut 2 bases from V and 5 bases from J, with 12 bases between. Per the germline V gene, CDR1 is PRHDT and CDR2 is FYEKMQ (reference sequence). The CDR3 is 14 residues long. This chain's CDR3 is CASSLRRGHETQYF. CDR3 nucleotides: TGTGCCAGCAGCTTAAGGCGGGGCCATGAGACCCAGTACTTC.

The chain couples TRBV19 to TRBJ2-2, with no clear D. This CDR3 is built from 12 residues. V was trimmed by 3 bases and J by 5 bases, leaving 4 bases between them. CDR1 and CDR2 (germline): LNHDA, SQIVND (reference sequence). In nucleotides, the CDR3 is TGTGCCAGTAGTATTATGACCGGGGAGCTGTTTTTT. Translated: CASSIMTGELFF.

The rearrangement uses TRBV28 and TRBJ2-7; 12 bases agree with TRBD2. CDR1 MDHEN and CDR2 SYDVKM come from the germline V gene. There are 19 residues in the CDR3. V lost 4 bases, J lost 2 bases, and 15 bases stayed unmatched. The CDR3 protein is CASSSPRTSGIEVPYEQYF. The DNA of the CDR3 is TGTGCCAGCAGTTCTCCACGGACTAGCGGGATAGAGGTCCCCTACGAGCAGTACTTC.

The rearrangement joins TRBV2 to TRBJ1-2; perhaps TRBD1 as D (5 bases). Germline V CDR1 and CDR2: SNHLY, FYNNEI. The V end was cut by 7 bases, the J end by 4 bases, with 10 bases between. CDR3 length: 12 amino acids. CDR3 sequence reads: CASTGAGYGYTF. CDR3 nucleotide sequence: TGTGCCAGCACTGGGGCCGGCTATGGCTACACCTTC.